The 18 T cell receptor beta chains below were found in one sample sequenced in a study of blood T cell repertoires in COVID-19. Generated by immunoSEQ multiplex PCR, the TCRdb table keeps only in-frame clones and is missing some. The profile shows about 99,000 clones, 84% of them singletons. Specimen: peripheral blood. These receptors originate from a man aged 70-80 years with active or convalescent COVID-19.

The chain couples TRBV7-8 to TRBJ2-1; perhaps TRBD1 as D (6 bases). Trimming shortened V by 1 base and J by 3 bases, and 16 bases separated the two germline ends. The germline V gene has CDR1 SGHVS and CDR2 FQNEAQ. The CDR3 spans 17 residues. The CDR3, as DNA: TGTGCCAGCAGCTTAGGGGCCGGGACATCAAACTACAATGAGCAGTTCTTC. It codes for CASSLGAGTSNYNEQFF.

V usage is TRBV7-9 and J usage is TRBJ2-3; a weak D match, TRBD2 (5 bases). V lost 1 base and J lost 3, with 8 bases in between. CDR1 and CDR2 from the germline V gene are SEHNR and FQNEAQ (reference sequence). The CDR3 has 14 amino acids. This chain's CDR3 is CASSLVLATDTQYF. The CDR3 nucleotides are TGTGCCAGCAGCTTAGTGCTAGCAACAGATACGCAGTATTTT.

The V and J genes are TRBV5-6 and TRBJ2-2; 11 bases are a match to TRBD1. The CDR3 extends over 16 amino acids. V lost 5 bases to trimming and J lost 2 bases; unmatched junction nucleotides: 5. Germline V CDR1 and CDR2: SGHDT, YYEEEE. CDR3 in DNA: TGTGCCAGCAGAGCCGGGACAGGGGGAAACACCGGGGAGCTGTTTTTT. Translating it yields CASRAGTGGNTGELFF.

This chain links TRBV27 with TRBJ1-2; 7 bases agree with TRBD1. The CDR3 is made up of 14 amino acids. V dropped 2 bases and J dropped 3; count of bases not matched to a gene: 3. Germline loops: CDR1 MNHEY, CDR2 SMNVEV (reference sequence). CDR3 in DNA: TGTGCCAGCAGTTTAGTAGGGGGCGACTATGGCTACACCTTC. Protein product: CASSLVGGDYGYTF.

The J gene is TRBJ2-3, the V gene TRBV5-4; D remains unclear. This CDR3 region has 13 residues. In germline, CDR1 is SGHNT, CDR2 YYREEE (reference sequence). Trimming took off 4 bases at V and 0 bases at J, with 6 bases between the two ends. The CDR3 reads CASSPTSTDTQYF. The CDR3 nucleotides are TGTGCCAGCAGCCCAACTAGCACAGATACGCAGTATTTT.

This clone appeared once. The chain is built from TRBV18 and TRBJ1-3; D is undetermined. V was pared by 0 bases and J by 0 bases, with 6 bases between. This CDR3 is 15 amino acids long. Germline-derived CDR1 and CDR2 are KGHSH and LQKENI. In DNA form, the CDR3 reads TGTGCCAGCTCACCACCCGCAGTCTCTGGAAACACCATATATTTT. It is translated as CASSPPAVSGNTIYF. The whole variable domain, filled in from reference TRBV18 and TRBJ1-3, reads NAGVMQNPRHLVRRRGQEARLRCSPMKGHSHVYWYRQLPEEGLKFMVYLQKENIIDESGMPKERFSAEFPKEGPSILRIQQVVRGDSAAYFCASSPPAVSGNTIYFGEGSWLTVV.

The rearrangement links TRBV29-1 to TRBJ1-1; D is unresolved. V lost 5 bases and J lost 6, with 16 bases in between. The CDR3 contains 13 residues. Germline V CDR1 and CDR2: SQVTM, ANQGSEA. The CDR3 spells CSVRRVIGAEAFF. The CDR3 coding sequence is TGCAGCGTTCGACGGGTAATTGGCGCTGAAGCTTTCTTT.

In nucleotides, the CDR3 is TGTGCCAGCACCGGGGGGGTCTCTGGAAACACCATATATTTT. It encodes CASTGGVSGNTIYF. The chain joins TRBV25-1 to TRBJ1-3, with a weak D call TRBD1 (5 bases). Trimming removed 7 bases at V and 0 bases at J, with 10 bases between. Per germline, CDR1 MGHDK and CDR2 SYGVNS. The CDR3 loop spans 14 amino acids.

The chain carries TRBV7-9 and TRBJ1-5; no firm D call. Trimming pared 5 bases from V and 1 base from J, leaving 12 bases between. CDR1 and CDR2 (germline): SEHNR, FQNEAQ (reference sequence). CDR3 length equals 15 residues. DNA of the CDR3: TGTGCCAGCAGCCCAGACGGCGGGAGCAATCAGCCCCAGCATTTT. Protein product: CASSPDGGSNQPQHF.

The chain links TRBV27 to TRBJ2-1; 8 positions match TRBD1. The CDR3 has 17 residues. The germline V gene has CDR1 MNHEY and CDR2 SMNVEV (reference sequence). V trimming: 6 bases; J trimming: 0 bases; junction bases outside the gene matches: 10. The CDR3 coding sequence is TGTGCCAGCAGACAAAGGACAGGGTTAAGCTCCTACAATGAGCAGTTCTTC. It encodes CASRQRTGLSSYNEQFF.

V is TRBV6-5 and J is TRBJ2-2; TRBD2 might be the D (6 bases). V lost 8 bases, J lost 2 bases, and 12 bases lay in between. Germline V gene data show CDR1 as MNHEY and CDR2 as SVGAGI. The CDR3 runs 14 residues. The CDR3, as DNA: TGTGCCAGCGCCTTCGGGGGAAACACCGGGGAGCTGTTTTTT. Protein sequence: CASAFGGNTGELFF.

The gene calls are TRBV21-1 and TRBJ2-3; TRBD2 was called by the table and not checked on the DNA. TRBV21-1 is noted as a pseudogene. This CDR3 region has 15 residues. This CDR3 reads CASPQTGKTADTQYF. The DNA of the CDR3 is TGTGCCAGCCCGCAAACGGGAAAAACGGCAGATACGCAGTATTTT.

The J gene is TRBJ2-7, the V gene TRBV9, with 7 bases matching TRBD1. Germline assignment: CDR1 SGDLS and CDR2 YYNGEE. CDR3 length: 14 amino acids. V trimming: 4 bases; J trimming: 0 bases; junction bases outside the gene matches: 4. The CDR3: CASSPTGNSYEQYF. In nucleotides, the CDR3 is TGTGCCAGCAGCCCGACAGGGAACTCCTACGAGCAGTACTTC.

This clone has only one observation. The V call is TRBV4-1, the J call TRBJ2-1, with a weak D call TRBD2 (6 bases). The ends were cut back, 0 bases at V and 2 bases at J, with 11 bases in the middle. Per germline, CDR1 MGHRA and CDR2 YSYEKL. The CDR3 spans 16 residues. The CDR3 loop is CASSQDPGGTYNEQFF. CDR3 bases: TGCGCCAGCAGCCAAGATCCCGGGGGTACCTACAATGAGCAGTTCTTC.

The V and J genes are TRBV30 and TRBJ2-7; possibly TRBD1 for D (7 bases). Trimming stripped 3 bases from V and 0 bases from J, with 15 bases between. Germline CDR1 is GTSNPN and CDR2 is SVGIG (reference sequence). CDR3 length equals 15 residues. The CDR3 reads CAWREGQPSSYEQYF. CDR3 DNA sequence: TGTGCCTGGAGGGAGGGACAGCCAAGCTCCTACGAGCAGTACTTC.

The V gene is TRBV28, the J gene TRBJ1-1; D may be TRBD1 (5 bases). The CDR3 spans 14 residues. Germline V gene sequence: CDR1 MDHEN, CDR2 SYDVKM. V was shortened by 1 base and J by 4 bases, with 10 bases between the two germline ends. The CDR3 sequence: CASSLSQGGTEAFF. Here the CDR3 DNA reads TGTGCCAGCAGTTTATCCCAGGGTGGCACTGAAGCTTTCTTT. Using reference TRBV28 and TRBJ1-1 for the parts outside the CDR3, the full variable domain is DVKVTQSSRYLVKRTGEKVFLECVQDMDHENMFWYRQDPGLGLRLIYFSYDVKMKEKGDIPEGYSVSREKKERFSLILESASTNQTSMYLCASSLSQGGTEAFFGQGTRLTVV.

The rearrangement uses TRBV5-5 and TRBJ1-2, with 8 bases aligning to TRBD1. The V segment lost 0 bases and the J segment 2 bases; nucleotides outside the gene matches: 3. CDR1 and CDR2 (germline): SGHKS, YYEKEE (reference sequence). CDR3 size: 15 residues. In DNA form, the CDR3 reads TGTGCCAGCAGCTTGGAGGGGACAGGCAACTATGGCTACACCTTC. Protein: CASSLEGTGNYGYTF.

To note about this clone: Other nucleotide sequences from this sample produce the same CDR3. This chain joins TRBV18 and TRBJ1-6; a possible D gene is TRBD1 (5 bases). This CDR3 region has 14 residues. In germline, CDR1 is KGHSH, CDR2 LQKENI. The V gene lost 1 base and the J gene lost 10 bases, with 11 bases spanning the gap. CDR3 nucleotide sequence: TGTGCCAGCTCACCACAGGGGAGGGACTCACCCCTCCACTTT. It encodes CASSPQGRDSPLHF. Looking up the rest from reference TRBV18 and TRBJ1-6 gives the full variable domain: NAGVMQNPRHLVRRRGQEARLRCSPMKGHSHVYWYRQLPEEGLKFMVYLQKENIIDESGMPKERFSAEFPKEGPSILRIQQVVRGDSAAYFCASSPQGRDSPLHFGNGTRLTVT.